This T cell receptor beta chain stems from a study of cytomegalovirus exposure and HLA in healthy donors. Study-wide points: Listed as cytomegalovirus-associated were 164 TCR beta chains.

PCR employed 60 Vbeta and 13 Jbeta primers. The data were produced by immunoSEQ multiplex PCR, yet TCRdb's version contains in-frame clones alone and is incomplete. The data hold roughly 100,000 clones, with less than 80% observed a single time. As for this clone: As yet, its antigen is unknown.

The TCR was taken from a man in his forties or fifties in good health and CMV-seronegative. Material for sequencing was PBMCs.

The CDR3 here is CASSLAGQLETEAFF. Written as DNA, the CDR3 is TGCGCCAGCAGCTTGGCCGGACAGCTTGAGACTGAAGCTTTCTTT. V is TRBV5-1 and J is TRBJ1-1; perhaps TRBD1 as D (6 bases). The germline CDR1 and CDR2 sequences are SGHRS and YFSETQ. This CDR3 is built from 15 residues. With 0 bases removed from V and 5 bases from J, the gap between germline ends came to 14 bases.